This T cell receptor beta chain was sequenced in a study of blood T cell repertoires in COVID-19. About the study: From T cells, B-cell-depleted T cells, or PBMCs came the material, which was cDNA or gDNA.

Trimming at V came to 1 base and at J to 1 base, leaving 2 bases not matched to a gene. This CDR3 has 15 amino acids. Germline-derived CDR1 and CDR2 are SGHTS and YDEGEE. Recovery among Cohort 3 donors was established by two negative PCRs, clearance, or symptom resolution. Assay used: immunoSEQ multiplex PCR; TCRdb lists only in-frame clones, some missing. The sample lists about 210,000 clones, around four fifths occurring once. Material for sequencing was PBMCs or T cells enriched from blood (not recorded which). The sequence was obtained from a man between 35 and 55 years old who had recovered from COVID-19. V gene TRBV5-8 combines with J gene TRBJ1-5; 7 nucleotides align to TRBD1. CDR3 coding DNA: TGTGCCAGCAGCTTGACCAGGGGGAGCAATCAGCCCCAGCATTTT. This gives the protein CASSLTRGSNQPQHF.